This TCR beta chain was sequenced in a study of cytomegalovirus exposure and HLA in healthy donors. General study results and limits: Prediction of most subjects' HLA-A and HLA-B alleles by TCR beta sequences was reportedly accurate. In a later analysis, specific HLA alleles were associated with under 20,000 TCR beta sequences at a 0.05 false discovery rate. There were 150 to 200 TCR beta chains listed as cytomegalovirus-associated.

Use of 60 Vbeta and 13 Jbeta primers characterized the PCR. Here immunoSEQ multiplex PCR was the method, and the copy in TCRdb shows in-frame clones only, minus some. Of 200,000 or so clones in the sample, over 80% were seen once. With respect to this clone: Its antigen is unidentified.

CDR1 is SGDLS and CDR2 is YYNGEE in the germline V gene. With V trimmed by 4 bases and J by 5 bases, 4 bases remained unmatched. The CDR3 spans 13 residues. This TCR derives from a man in his forties in good health and CMV-seropositive. The sample was PBMCs. This chain links TRBV9 with TRBJ2-7; 9 bases are a match to TRBD1. CDR3 in amino acids: CASSHTGGDEQYF. The CDR3 nucleotides read TGTGCCAGCAGCCACACAGGGGGCGACGAGCAGTACTTC.